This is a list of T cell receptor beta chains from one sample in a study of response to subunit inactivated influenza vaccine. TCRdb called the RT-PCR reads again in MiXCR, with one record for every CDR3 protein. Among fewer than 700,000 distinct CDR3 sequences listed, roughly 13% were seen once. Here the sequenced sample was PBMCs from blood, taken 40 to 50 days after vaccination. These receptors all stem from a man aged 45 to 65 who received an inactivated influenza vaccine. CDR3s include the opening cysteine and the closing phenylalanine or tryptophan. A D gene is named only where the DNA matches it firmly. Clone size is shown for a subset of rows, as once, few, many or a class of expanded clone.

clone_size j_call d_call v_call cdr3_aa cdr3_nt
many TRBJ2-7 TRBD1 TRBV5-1 CASSILGQVSVDEQYF TGCGCCAGCAGCATCCTTGGACAGGTGTCTGTCGACGAGCAGTACTTC
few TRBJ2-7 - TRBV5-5 CASSLFALSYEQYF TGTGCCAGCAGCTTGTTCGCTCTCTCCTACGAGCAGTACTTC
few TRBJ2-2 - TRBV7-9 CASSWGQSYGGELFF TGTGCCAGCAGCTGGGGCCAGAGCTATGGTGGGGAGCTGTTTTTT
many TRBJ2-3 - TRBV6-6 CASKGTDTQYF TGTGCCAGCAAGGGGACAGATACGCAGTATTTT
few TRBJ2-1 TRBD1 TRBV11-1 CASSYSPVGQGLSRYNEQFF TGTGCCAGCAGCTATAGTCCCGTGGGACAGGGGCTCTCAAGGTACAATGAGCAGTTCTTC
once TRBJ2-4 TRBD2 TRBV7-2 CASSLGSSGVLAKNIQYF TGTGCCAGCAGCTTAGGTTCTAGCGGGGTACTAGCCAAAAACATTCAGTACTTC
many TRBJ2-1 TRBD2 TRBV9 CASSVELAGGFYNEQFF TGTGCCAGCAGCGTAGAACTAGCGGGGGGGTTCTACAATGAGCAGTTCTTC
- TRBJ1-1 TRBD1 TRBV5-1 CASNMQGQRNTEAFF TGCGCCAGCAATATGCAGGGACAGAGGAACACTGAAGCTTTCTTT
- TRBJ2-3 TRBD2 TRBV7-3 CASSLFGAGVWDTQYF TGTGCCAGCAGCTTATTTGGTGCGGGAGTTTGGGATACGCAGTATTTT
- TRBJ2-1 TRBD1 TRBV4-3 CASSQVEGARYNEQFF TGCGCCAGCAGCCAAGTAGAGGGGGCGAGGTACAATGAGCAGTTCTTC
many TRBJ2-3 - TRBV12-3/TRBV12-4 CASTPGAWPGDTQYF TGTGCCAGCACTCCCGGGGCGTGGCCTGGAGATACGCAGTATTTT
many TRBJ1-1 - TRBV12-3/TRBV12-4 CASSFTVEAFF TGTGCCAGCAGTTTTACAGTGGAAGCTTTCTTT
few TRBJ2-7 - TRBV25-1 CASSDSNSYEQYF TGTGCCAGCAGTGACAGTAATTCCTACGAGCAGTACTTC
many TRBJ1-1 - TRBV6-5 CASSYSPSQSEAFF TGTGCCAGCAGTTACTCGCCCAGTCAATCTGAAGCTTTCTTT
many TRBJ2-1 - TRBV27 CASSFATGREQFF TGTGCCAGCAGTTTCGCTACAGGGCGCGAGCAGTTCTTC
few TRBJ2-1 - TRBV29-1 CSVEDRASYEQFF TGCAGCGTTGAAGATCGCGCTAGCTATGAGCAGTTCTTC
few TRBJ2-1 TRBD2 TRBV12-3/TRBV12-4 CATTLAGGYNEQFF TGTGCCACCACCTTAGCGGGAGGTTACAATGAGCAGTTCTTC
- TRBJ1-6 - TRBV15 CATSRGYNSPLHF TGTGCCACCAGCAGGGGATATAATTCACCCCTCCACTTT
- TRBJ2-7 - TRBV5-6 CASSVWDRDEQYF TGTGCCAGCAGCGTCTGGGACCGCGACGAGCAGTACTTC
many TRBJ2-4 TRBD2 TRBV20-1 CSARLGGSQNIQYF TGCAGTGCTAGATTGGGCGGGAGCCAAAACATTCAGTACTTC
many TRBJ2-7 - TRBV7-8 CASSLGALAESSYEQYF TGTGCCAGCAGCTTAGGGGCCTTAGCGGAAAGCTCCTACGAGCAGTACTTC
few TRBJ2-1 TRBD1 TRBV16 CASSHGTGNNEQFF TGTGCCAGCAGCCATGGGACAGGGAACAATGAGCAGTTCTTC
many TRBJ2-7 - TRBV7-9 CASSARGGYEQYF TGTGCCAGCAGCGCGAGAGGCGGGTACGAGCAGTACTTC